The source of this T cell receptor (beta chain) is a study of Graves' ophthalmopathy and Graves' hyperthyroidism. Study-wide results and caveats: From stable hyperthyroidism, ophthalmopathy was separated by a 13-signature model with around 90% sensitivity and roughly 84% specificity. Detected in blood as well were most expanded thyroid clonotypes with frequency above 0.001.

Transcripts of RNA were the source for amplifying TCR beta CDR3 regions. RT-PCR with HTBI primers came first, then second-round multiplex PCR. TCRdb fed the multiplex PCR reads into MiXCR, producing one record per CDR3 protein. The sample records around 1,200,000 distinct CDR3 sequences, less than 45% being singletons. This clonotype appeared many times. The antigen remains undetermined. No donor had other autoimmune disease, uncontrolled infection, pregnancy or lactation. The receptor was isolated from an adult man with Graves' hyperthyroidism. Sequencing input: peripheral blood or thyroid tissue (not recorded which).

CDR3 amino acids: CSARDINTIYF. The CDR3 DNA reads TGCAGTGCTAGAGATATCAACACCATATATTTT. V and J are TRBV20-1 and TRBJ1-3; D ambiguous. Germline CDR1 DFQATT, CDR2 SNEGSKA (reference sequence). This CDR3 has 11 residues. V lost 0 bases, J lost 7 bases, and 4 bases lay in between.